This TCR beta chain was obtained from a study of cytomegalovirus exposure and HLA in healthy donors. The study, taken as a whole, reports: In vitro confirmation showed three CMV-associated chains to be CMV antigen specific. Listed as cytomegalovirus-associated were 170 or so TCR beta chains.

V was trimmed by 5 bases and J by 3 bases, leaving 11 bases between them. The germline V gene encodes CDR1 SGHTA and CDR2 FQGNSA. The length of the CDR3 is 14 residues. As regards this clone: Antigen specificity is unknown.

Sequenced by immunoSEQ multiplex PCR; TCRdb stores in-frame clones only, minus some. In the table there are 120,000 to 150,000 clones, 88% of which are singletons. Sequencing used PBMCs. This chain links TRBV7-2 with TRBJ2-1; D perhaps matches TRBD2 (5 bases). This receptor was taken from a woman aged 18 to 35 in good health and CMV-seropositive. CDR3 in amino acids: CASSLLEGYNEQFF. The DNA for the CDR3 is TGTGCCAGCAGCCTATTAGAGGGCTACAATGAGCAGTTCTTC.